The 12 T cell receptor beta chains given below trace back to one sample, sequenced in a study of T-cell memory formation after mild COVID-19. TCRdb re-analysed the 5' RACE reads in MiXCR, keeping a single row per CDR3 protein. Of some 200,000 distinct CDR3 sequences listed, about a fifth are singletons. What was sequenced was PBMCs or a T cell subset sorted from them (not recorded which). These receptors originate from an adult woman who had mild COVID-19 (a few samples of this study predate the infection). Cell type and time point are not known.

This clonotype was recorded a few times. The chain couples TRBV7-9 to TRBJ2-1; the D gene is possibly TRBD1 (7 bases). V was shortened by 7 bases and J by 6 bases, with 19 bases between the two germline ends. The CDR3 has 15 amino acids. CDR1 SEHNR and CDR2 FQNEAQ come from the germline V gene (reference sequence). The CDR3 coding sequence is TGTGCCAGCACCCCGACGGAGGGGGCGATCAATGAGCAGTTCTTC. Translated, it gives CASTPTEGAINEQFF. The whole variable domain, filled in from reference TRBV7-9 and TRBJ2-1, reads DTGVSQNPRHKITKRGQNVTFRCDPISEHNRLYWYRQTLGQGPEFLTYFQNEAQLEKSRLLSDRFSAERPKGSFSTLEIQRTEQGDSAMYLCASTPTEGAINEQFFGPGTRLTVL.

This chain joins TRBV7-9 and TRBJ2-5, with D uncertain. Per germline, CDR1 SEHNR and CDR2 FQNEAQ (reference sequence). The V end lost 2 bases, the J end lost 4 bases, and 8 bases lay between the germline ends. The CDR3 sequence is 13 residues long. The CDR3, as DNA: TGTGCCAGCAGCTTACAACCCAGAGAGACCCAGTACTTC. Protein product: CASSLQPRETQYF.

This clonotype was counted many times. The chain is built from TRBV10-3 and TRBJ2-6; no firm D call. Germline assignment: CDR1 ENHRY and CDR2 SYGVKD. V lost 0 bases and J lost 4, with 7 bases in between. The CDR3 sequence is 15 residues long. DNA for the CDR3: TGTGCCATCAGTGAGTCAGTTATCGGGGCCAACGTCCTGACTTTC. This codes for CAISESVIGANVLTF.

The rearrangement links TRBV4-2 to TRBJ1-5, with D possibly matching TRBD1 (5 bases). The CDR3 contains 16 residues. V was trimmed by 2 bases and J by 0 bases, leaving 11 bases between them. Germline V lookup: CDR1 LGHNA, CDR2 YNFKEQ. For the CDR3, the DNA is TGTGCCAGCAGCCAAACGAGAGGGGATAGCAATCAGCCCCAGCATTTT. This sequence encodes CASSQTRGDSNQPQHF.

CDR3 in amino acids: CASSIREDEQYF. The CDR3 DNA follows: TGTGCCAGCAGCATTAGGGAAGACGAGCAGTACTTC. The chain has TRBV6-6 and TRBJ2-7; D gene unclear. CDR1 is MNHNY, CDR2 SVGAGI, per germline (reference sequence). With 6 bases removed from V and 5 bases from J, the gap between germline ends came to 11 bases. The CDR3 runs 12 residues.

This clonotype showed up just a few times. Here the CDR3 DNA reads TGTGCCAGCAGCCACATTAGACTAGCGGAAAGTTACTACAATGAGCAGTTCTTC. This encodes CASSHIRLAESYYNEQFF. The chain joins TRBV7-9 to TRBJ2-1, with 9 bases that match TRBD2. J gave up 3 bases and V 5 bases, and 14 bases lay outside the gene matches. Germline V gene data show CDR1 as SEHNR and CDR2 as FQNEAQ (reference sequence). The CDR3 covers 18 residues.

The CDR3 loop is CASSLILAGLTDTQYF. CDR3 DNA: TGTGCCAGCAGCTTGATACTAGCGGGACTCACAGATACGCAGTATTTT. The rearrangement links TRBV7-2 to TRBJ2-3; the match to TRBD2 covers 10 bases. V gave up 3 bases and J gave up 2 bases; unmatched junction bases: 5. The CDR3 consists of 16 residues. CDR1 and CDR2 (germline): SGHTA, FQGNSA.

This clonotype was detected only a few times. The gene calls are TRBV7-6 and TRBJ1-2; 7 bases agree with TRBD1. After removal of 1 base from V and 5 bases from J, the junction contained 4 bases not matched to a gene. This CDR3 has 14 amino acids. From germline, CDR1 is SGHVS and CDR2 FNYEAQ. The CDR3 sequence: CASSLGEQGYGYTF. The CDR3 coding sequence is TGTGCCAGCAGCTTAGGTGAACAGGGGTATGGCTACACCTTC.

This clonotype has a handful of counts. This chain joins TRBV11-2 and TRBJ2-4; the D is unclear. This CDR3 has 14 amino acids. Germline V gene sequence: CDR1 SGHAT, CDR2 FQNNGV. Between the trimmed V and J ends, which lost 6 bases and 1 base, there was a span of 10 bases. The CDR3 loop is CASSPSNAKNIQYF. In DNA, the CDR3 is TGTGCCAGCAGTCCGAGTAATGCCAAAAACATTCAGTACTTC.

The chain joins TRBV20-1 to TRBJ1-2; 7 nucleotides align to TRBD1. Per the germline V gene, CDR1 is DFQATT and CDR2 is SNEGSKA (reference sequence). This CDR3 region has 14 residues. Unmatched junction bases numbered 10, after V lost 6 bases and J lost 3 bases. CDR3 in amino acids: CSATTPGGYYGYTF. DNA for the CDR3: TGCAGTGCGACTACTCCAGGGGGGTACTATGGCTACACCTTC.

The chain combines TRBV7-8 with TRBJ2-1; possible D gene TRBD1, 6 bases. V was pared by 9 bases and J by 2 bases, with 20 bases between. The germline V gene has CDR1 SGHVS and CDR2 FQNEAQ. The CDR3 sequence is 16 residues long. CDR3 DNA sequence: TGTGCCAGTACCCCCAAGGGGGTAGCGACCTACAATGAGCAGTTCTTC. Its protein is CASTPKGVATYNEQFF. The variable domain in full, with the rest retrieved from reference TRBV7-8 and TRBJ2-1, is GAGVSQSPRYKVAKRGQDVALRCDPISGHVSLFWYQQALGQGPEFLTYFQNEAQLDKSGLPSDRFFAERPEGSVSTLKIQRTQQEDSAVYLCASTPKGVATYNEQFFGPGTRLTVL.

The chain couples TRBV6-5 to TRBJ1-1; D not certain. This CDR3 comprises 13 residues. CDR1 MNHEY and CDR2 SVGAGI come from the germline V gene. Trimming pared 3 bases from V and 3 bases from J, leaving 8 bases between. CDR3 sequence: CASSYKGDTEAFF. The CDR3 nucleotides read TGTGCCAGCAGTTATAAGGGTGACACTGAAGCTTTCTTT.